Below, 4 T cell receptor beta chains from the same sample are listed, as sequenced in a study of blood T cell repertoires in COVID-19. Clones were read by immunoSEQ multiplex PCR, and TCRdb kept only the in-frame ones, dropping some. The table includes a few hundred thousand clones, roughly 89% detected once. The sequenced sample was PBMCs or T cells enriched from blood (not recorded which). The source of these receptors is a woman between 18 and 29 years old with acute COVID-19.

This clone has just a few counts. The chain couples TRBV7-8 to TRBJ1-1; TRBD1 is a possible D gene (6 bases). V shed 4 bases and J shed 4 bases, with 22 bases lying between them. The CDR3 extends over 17 amino acids. Germline-derived CDR1 and CDR2 are SGHVS and FQNEAQ. This CDR3 reads CASSSHGGGRMGTEAFF. CDR3 coding DNA: TGTGCCAGCAGCTCCCACGGGGGGGGCCGGATGGGCACTGAAGCTTTCTTT.

This rearrangement joins TRBV19 to TRBJ1-2; 7 bases fit TRBD1. After removal of 5 bases from V and 3 bases from J, the junction contained 9 bases not matched to a gene. From germline, CDR1 is LNHDA and CDR2 SQIVND (reference sequence). CDR3 length: 15 amino acids. The CDR3 DNA reads as TGTGCCAGTAGTCCAGGGACAGCTGGGGACTATGGCTACACCTTC. Amino acids: CASSPGTAGDYGYTF.

This clone was counted between two and nine times. The chain combines TRBV11-2 with TRBJ2-1; D uncertain. The CDR3 is made up of 15 amino acids. Trimming pared 3 bases from V and 4 bases from J, leaving 13 bases between. Germline CDR1 and CDR2: SGHAT and FQNNGV. In nucleotides, the CDR3 is TGTGCCAGCAGCTTTGCGGATACCCTTTACAATGAGCAGTTCTTC. As protein: CASSFADTLYNEQFF.

The rearrangement links TRBV29-1 to TRBJ2-1, with D uncertain. Germline V lookup: CDR1 SQVTM, CDR2 ANQGSEA. The CDR3 extends over 15 amino acids. Trimming took off 3 bases at V and 1 base at J, with 13 bases between the two ends. The CDR3 loop is CSVEWSGASYNEQFF. The CDR3 DNA sequence: TGCAGCGTTGAGTGGTCGGGTGCTTCCTACAATGAGCAGTTCTTC.